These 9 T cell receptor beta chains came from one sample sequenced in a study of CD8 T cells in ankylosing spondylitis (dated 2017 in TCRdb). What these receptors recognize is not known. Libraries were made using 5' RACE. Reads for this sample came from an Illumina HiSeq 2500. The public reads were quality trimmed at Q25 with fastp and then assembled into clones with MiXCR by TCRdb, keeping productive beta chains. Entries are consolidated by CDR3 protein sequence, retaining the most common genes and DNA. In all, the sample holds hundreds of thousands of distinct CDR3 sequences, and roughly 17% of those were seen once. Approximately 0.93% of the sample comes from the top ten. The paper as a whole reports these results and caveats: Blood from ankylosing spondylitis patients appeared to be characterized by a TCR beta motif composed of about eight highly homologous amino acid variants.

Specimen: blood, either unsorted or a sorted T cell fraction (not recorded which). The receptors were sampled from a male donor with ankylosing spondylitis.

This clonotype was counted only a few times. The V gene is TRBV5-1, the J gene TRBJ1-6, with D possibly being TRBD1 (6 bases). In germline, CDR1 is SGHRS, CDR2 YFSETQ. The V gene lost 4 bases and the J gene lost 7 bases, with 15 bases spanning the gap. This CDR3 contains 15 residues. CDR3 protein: CASSPAGTPNSPLHF. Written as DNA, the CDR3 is TGCGCCAGCAGCCCCGCCGGGACACCAAATTCACCCCTCCACTTT.

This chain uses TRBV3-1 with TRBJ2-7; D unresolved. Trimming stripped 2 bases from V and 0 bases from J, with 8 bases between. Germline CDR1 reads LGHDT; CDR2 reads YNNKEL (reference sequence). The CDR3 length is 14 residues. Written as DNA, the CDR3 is TGTGCCAGCAGCCAAATTGGGTACTCCTACGAGCAGTACTTC. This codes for CASSQIGYSYEQYF.

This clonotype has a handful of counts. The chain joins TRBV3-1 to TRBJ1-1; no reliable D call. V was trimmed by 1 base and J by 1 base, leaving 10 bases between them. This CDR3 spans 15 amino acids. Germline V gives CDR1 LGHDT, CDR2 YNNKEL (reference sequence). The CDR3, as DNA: TGTGCCAGCAGCCAAGTGGGAGGTCCGAACACTGAAGCTTTCTTT. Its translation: CASSQVGGPNTEAFF.

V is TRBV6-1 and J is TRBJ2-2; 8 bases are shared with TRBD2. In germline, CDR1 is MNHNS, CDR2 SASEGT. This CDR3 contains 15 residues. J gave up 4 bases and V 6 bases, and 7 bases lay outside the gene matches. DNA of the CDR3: TGTGCCAGCAGAAGAAGCGGGAGCGGCACCGGGGAGCTGTTTTTT. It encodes CASRRSGSGTGELFF.

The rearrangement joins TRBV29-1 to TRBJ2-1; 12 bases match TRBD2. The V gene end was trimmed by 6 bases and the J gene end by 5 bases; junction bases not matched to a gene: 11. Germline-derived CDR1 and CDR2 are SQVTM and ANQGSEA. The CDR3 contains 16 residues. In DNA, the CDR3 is TGCAGCGTAGTCACCGGGACTAGCGGGCTGCACAATGAGCAGTTCTTC. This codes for CSVVTGTSGLHNEQFF.

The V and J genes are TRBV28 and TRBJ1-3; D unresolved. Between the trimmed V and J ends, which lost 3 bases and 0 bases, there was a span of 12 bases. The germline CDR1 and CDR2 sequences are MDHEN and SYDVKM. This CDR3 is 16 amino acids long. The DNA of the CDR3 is TGTGCCAGCAGTTTTACAGCGAGGGACTCTGGAAACACCATATATTTT. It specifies CASSFTARDSGNTIYF.

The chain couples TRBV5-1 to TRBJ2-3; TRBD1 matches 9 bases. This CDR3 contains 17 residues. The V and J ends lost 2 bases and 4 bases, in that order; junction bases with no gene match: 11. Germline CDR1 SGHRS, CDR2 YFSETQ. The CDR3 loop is CASSLTPQGATPDTQYF. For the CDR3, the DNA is TGCGCCAGCAGCTTAACACCACAGGGGGCGACGCCAGATACGCAGTATTTT.

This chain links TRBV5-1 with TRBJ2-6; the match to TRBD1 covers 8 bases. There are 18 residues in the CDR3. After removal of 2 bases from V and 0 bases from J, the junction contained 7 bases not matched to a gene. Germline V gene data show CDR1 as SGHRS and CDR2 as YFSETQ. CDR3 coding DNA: TGCGCCAGCAGCTTCGGACAGGGAAAGTTCTCTGGGGCCAACGTCCTGACTTTC. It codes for CASSFGQGKFSGANVLTF. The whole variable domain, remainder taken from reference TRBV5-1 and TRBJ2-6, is KAGVTQTPRYLIKTRGQQVTLSCSPISGHRSVSWYQQTPGQGLQFLFEYFSETQRNKGNFPGRFSGRQFSNSRSEMNVSTLELGDSALYLCASSFGQGKFSGANVLTFGAGSRLTVL.

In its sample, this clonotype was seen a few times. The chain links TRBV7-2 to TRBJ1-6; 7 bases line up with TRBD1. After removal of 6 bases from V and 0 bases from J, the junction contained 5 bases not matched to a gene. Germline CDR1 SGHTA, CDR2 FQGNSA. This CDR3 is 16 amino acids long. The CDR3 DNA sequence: TGTGCCAGCAGTTCGACAGGGAGCTCCTATAATTCACCCCTCCACTTT. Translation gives CASSSTGSSYNSPLHF.